This T cell receptor (beta chain) was sequenced for a study of response to subunit inactivated influenza vaccine listed by TCRdb under 2018. With regard to the full study: Deep quantitative profiling of the T cell receptor repertoire was used in the study to follow responses to a trivalent subunit inactivated influenza vaccine. The study at large found these results: The authors proposed that each seasonal influenza vaccination may bring in only a limited number of new T cells.

V gives up 3 bases and J gives up 5 bases, and the segment between their germline ends measures 16 bases. The CDR3 numbers 15 residues from cysteine through phenylalanine. Only the CDR3 DNA is retained, 45 bases long and in frame from the first base. Library preparation used RT-PCR. Sequencing was performed on an Illumina HiSeq 2500. TCRdb's own reprocessing of the public reads used fastp at Q25 and MiXCR and kept productive beta chains. Rows are combined by CDR3 protein, so each entry shows the most common genes and DNA. This sample is represented by about 780,000 distinct CDR3 sequences; around 20% of them were singletons. Around 9.9% of the sample is held by the ten biggest clonotypes. The table lists this clonotype with a few counts. Its cognate antigen has yet to be identified. No much larger clone is present one base from it, and per-base qualities are unavailable.

The TCR originated in a man aged 50-59 years who received an inactivated influenza vaccine. Donor details come from another sample of the same person, matched by shared clones. The chain is assembled from TRBV12-3 or TRBV12-4 and TRBJ2-5; TRBD1 is a weak D gene call, 5 bases matching. The sequences come from PBMCs from blood, collected 5 to 6 days after vaccination. The nucleotide sequence is TGTGCCAGCAGTTTGAGAGGCAGGGTTAGGGAGACCCAGTACTTC. This codes for CASSLRGRVRETQYF.